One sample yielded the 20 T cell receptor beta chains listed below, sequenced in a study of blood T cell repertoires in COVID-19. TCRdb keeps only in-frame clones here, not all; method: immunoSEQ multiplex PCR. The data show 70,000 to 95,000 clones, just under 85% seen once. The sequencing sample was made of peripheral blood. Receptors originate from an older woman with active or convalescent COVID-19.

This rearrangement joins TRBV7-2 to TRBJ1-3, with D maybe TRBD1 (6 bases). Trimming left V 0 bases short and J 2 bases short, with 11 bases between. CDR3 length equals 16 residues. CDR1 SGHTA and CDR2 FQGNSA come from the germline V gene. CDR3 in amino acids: CASSLAQGLAGNTIYF. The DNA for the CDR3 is TGTGCCAGCAGCTTAGCGCAGGGGCTAGCTGGAAACACCATATATTTT.

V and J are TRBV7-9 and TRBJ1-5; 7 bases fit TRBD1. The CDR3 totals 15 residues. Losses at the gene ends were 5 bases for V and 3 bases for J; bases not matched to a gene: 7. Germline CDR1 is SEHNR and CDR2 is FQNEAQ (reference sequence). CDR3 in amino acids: CASSPMGQTNQPQHF. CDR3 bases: TGTGCCAGCAGCCCCATGGGACAGACCAATCAGCCCCAGCATTTT.

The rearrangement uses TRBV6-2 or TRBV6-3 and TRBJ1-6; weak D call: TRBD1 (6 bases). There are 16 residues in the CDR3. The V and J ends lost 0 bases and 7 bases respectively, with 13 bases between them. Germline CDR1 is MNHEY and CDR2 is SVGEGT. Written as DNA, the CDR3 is TGTGCCAGCAGTTACTCACGCACAGGGAAAAATTCACCCCTCCACTTT. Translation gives CASSYSRTGKNSPLHF.

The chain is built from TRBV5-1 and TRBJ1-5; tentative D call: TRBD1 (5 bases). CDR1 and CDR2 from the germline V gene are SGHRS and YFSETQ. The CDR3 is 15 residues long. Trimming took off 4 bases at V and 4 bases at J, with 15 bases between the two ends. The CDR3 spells CASSPYGGGNQPQHF. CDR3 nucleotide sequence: TGCGCCAGCAGCCCCTATGGGGGGGGAAATCAGCCCCAGCATTTT.

The CDR3, as DNA: TGTGCCAGCAGTTTCAGGGTGGTGGGGGGCTACACCTTC. As protein: CASSFRVVGGYTF. The chain combines TRBV12-3 or TRBV12-4 with TRBJ1-2; D might be TRBD1 (5 bases). The CDR3 sequence is 13 residues long. V lost 3 bases and J lost 8, with 13 bases in between.

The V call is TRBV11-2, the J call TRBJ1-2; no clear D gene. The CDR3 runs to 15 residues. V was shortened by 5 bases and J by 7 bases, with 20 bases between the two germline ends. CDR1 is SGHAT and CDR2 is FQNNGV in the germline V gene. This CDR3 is CASSPSVPRVVGYTF. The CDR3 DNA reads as TGTGCCAGCAGCCCGTCCGTCCCGCGGGTGGTTGGCTACACCTTC.

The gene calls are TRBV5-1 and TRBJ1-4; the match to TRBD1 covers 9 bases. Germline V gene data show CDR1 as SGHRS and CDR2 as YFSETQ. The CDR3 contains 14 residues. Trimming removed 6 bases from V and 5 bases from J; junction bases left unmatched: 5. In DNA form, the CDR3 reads TGCGCCAGCAAAAGGGACAGGGCAAATGAAAAACTGTTTTTT. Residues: CASKRDRANEKLFF.

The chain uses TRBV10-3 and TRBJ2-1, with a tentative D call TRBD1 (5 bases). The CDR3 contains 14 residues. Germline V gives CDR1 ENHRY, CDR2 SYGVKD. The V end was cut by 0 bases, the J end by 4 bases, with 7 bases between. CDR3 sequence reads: CAISESTEYNEQFF. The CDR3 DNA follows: TGTGCCATCAGTGAGTCGACAGAGTACAATGAGCAGTTCTTC.

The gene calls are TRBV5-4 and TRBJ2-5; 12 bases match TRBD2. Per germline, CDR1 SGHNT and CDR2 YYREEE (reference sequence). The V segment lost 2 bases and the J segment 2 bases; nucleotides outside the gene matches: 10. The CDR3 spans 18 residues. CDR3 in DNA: TGTGCCAGCAGCTTTTCTAGCGGGGGGGCAGGGTTTCAAGAGACCCAGTACTTC. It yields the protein CASSFSSGGAGFQETQYF.

CDR3 residues: CASSRSGTTGTDTQYF. DNA of the CDR3: TGTGCCAGCAGCCGGTCCGGGACAACCGGCACAGATACGCAGTATTTT. This sequence joins TRBV3-1 (or the pseudogene TRBV3-2) and TRBJ2-3, with D perhaps TRBD1 (6 bases). V shed 4 bases and J shed 1 base, with 15 bases lying between them. This CDR3 is built from 16 residues. Germline assignment: CDR1 LGHDT and CDR2 YNNKEL (reference sequence).

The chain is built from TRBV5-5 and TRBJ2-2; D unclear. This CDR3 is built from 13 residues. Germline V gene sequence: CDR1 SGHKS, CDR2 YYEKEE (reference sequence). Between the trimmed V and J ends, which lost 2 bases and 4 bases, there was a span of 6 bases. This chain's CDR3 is CASSLSVTGELFF. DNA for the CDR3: TGTGCCAGCAGCTTATCAGTCACCGGGGAGCTGTTTTTT.

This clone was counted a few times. The CDR3 region has the DNA TGCGCCAGCAGAGGACTGAACTATGGCTACACCTTC. Protein product: CASRGLNYGYTF. The V gene is TRBV10-2, the J gene TRBJ1-2; D remains unclear. V dropped 6 bases and J dropped 2 bases, with 7 bases sitting between them. From germline, CDR1 is WSHSY and CDR2 SAAADI. This CDR3 is built from 12 residues.

The CDR3 is CASSLVTPGQGSTGELFF. In DNA form, the CDR3 reads TGTGCCAGCAGCTTAGTGACTCCGGGACAGGGGAGCACCGGGGAGCTGTTTTTT. The J gene is TRBJ2-2, the V gene TRBV7-8; 10 positions agree with TRBD1. CDR3 length equals 18 residues. V lost 1 base, J lost 4 bases, and 9 bases stayed unmatched. The V gene's germline CDR1 is SGHVS and CDR2 FQNEAQ.

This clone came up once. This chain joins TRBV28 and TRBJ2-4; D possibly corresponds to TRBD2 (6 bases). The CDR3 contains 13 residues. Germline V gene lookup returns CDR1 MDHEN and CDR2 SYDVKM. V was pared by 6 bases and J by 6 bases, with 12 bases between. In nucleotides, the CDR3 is TGTGCCAGCAGGGACCAGGGAGGAAACATTCAGTACTTC. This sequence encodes CASRDQGGNIQYF.

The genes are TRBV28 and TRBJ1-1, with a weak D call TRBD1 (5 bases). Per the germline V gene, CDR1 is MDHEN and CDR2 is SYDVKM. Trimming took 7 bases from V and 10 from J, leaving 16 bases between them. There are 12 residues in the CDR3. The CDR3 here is CASKRGGSGAFF. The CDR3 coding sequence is TGTGCCAGCAAAAGGGGAGGGTCGGGAGCTTTCTTT.

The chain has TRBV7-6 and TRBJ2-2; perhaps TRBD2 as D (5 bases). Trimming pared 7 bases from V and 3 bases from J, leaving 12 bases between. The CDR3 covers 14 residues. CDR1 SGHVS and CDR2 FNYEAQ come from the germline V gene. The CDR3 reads CASTSSFDTGELFF. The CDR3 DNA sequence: TGTGCCAGCACCTCTAGCTTTGACACCGGGGAGCTGTTTTTT.

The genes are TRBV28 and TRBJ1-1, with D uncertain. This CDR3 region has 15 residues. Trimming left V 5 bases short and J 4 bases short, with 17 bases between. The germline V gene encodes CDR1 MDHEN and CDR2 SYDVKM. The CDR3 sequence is CASSDSSAGVTEAFF. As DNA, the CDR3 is TGTGCCAGCAGTGATTCAAGTGCGGGCGTCACTGAAGCTTTCTTT.

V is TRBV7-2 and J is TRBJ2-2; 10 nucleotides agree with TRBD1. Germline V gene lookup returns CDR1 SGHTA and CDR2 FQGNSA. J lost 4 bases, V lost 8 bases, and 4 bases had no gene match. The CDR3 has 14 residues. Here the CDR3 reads CASAWDRGTGELFF. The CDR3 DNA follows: TGTGCCAGCGCCTGGGACAGGGGCACCGGGGAGCTGTTTTTT.

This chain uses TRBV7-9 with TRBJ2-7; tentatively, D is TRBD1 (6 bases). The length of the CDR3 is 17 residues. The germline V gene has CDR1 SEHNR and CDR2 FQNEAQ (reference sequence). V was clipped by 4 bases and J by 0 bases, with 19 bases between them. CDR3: CASSWGSAGTISYEQYF. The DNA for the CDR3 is TGTGCCAGCAGCTGGGGGTCGGCCGGGACAATCTCCTACGAGCAGTACTTC.

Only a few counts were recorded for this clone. CDR3 sequence (DNA): TGCGCCAGCAGCACGGGACAGGGGGCTAGCACAGATACGCAGTATTTT. Protein product: CASSTGQGASTDTQYF. This sequence joins TRBV5-1 and TRBJ2-3; 12 positions agree with TRBD1. This CDR3 comprises 16 residues. Per the germline V gene, CDR1 is SGHRS and CDR2 is YFSETQ. V lost 4 bases to trimming and J lost 0 bases; unmatched junction nucleotides: 3.